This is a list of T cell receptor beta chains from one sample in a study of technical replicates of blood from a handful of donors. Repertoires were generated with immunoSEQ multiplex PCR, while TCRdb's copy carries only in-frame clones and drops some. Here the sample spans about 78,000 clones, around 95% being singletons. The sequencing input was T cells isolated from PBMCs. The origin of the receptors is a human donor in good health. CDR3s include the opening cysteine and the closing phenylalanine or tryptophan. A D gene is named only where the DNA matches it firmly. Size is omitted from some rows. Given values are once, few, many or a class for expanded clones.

DNA: TGCGCCAGCAGCCAACCGGGACAGGGAAACAATGAGCAGTTCTTC
CDR3: CASSQPGQGNNEQFF
D: TRBD1
size: once
J: TRBJ2-1
V: TRBV4-1

DNA: TGTGCTAGTGGTTTGAAACCGGGGGGGGCTTGGACAGATACGCAGTATTTT
CDR3: CASGLKPGGAWTDTQYF
D: TRBD2
size: NA
J: TRBJ2-3
V: TRBV12-5

DNA: TGTGCCAGCAGCTCGGAGCCTGGAAGAATCTTCTTC
CDR3: CASSSEPGRIFF
D: NA
size: NA
J: TRBJ2-1
V: TRBV7-3

DNA: TGTGCCAGCAGTCTTAGCGGGAGCGGCCACGAGCAGTACTTC
CDR3: CASSLSGSGHEQYF
D: TRBD2
size: NA
J: TRBJ2-7
V: TRBV27

DNA: TGTGCCAGCTTTACAACTAATGAAAAACTGTTTTTT
CDR3: CASFTTNEKLFF
D: NA
size: NA
J: TRBJ1-4
V: TRBV28

DNA: TGCAGCGTTGAAAAGACTGAGAGCACAGATACGCAGTATTTT
CDR3: CSVEKTESTDTQYF
D: NA
size: NA
J: TRBJ2-3
V: TRBV29-1

DNA: TGTGCCAGCAGCTCCAAAACAGATACGCAGTATTTT
CDR3: CASSSKTDTQYF
D: NA
size: NA
J: TRBJ2-3
V: TRBV5-4

DNA: TGTGCCAGCCCAGAAGCTTTCTTT
CDR3: CASPEAFF
D: NA
size: NA
J: TRBJ1-1
V: TRBV21-1

DNA: TGCGCCAGCAGTGAGTTGATGTGGACAGTGACTGGAAACACCATATATTTT
CDR3: CASSELMWTVTGNTIYF
D: NA
size: NA
J: TRBJ1-3
V: TRBV10-2

DNA: TGCGCCAGCAGACCCGGGACTAGCGGGGGTCATTCCTACAATGAGCAGTTCTTC
CDR3: CASRPGTSGGHSYNEQFF
D: TRBD2
size: NA
J: TRBJ2-1
V: TRBV4-1

DNA: TGTGCCAGCAGTTACTCTACCGGGACTGAAGCTTTCTTT
CDR3: CASSYSTGTEAFF
D: NA
size: NA
J: TRBJ1-1
V: TRBV6-6

DNA: TGTGCCAGCAGCTCCGGACTAGCGGGGGTTTCCTACAATGAGCAGTTCTTC
CDR3: CASSSGLAGVSYNEQFF
D: TRBD2
size: NA
J: TRBJ2-1
V: TRBV7-2

DNA: TGCGCCAGTACTTCCATCGGACTAGCGGGAGGGACTAACTACAATGAGCAGTTCTTC
CDR3: CASTSIGLAGGTNYNEQFF
D: TRBD2
size: NA
J: TRBJ2-1
V: TRBV10-2

DNA: TGCGCCAGCAGCCAAGTCCGCCTACTTAACACCGGGGAGCTGTTTTTT
CDR3: CASSQVRLLNTGELFF
D: NA
size: NA
J: TRBJ2-2
V: TRBV4-1

DNA: TGTGCCAGCAGCGCCCGACTAGCGGACTCCTACGAGCAGTACTTC
CDR3: CASSARLADSYEQYF
D: TRBD2
size: NA
J: TRBJ2-7
V: TRBV4-2

DNA: TGCGCCAGCAGCGAAAGGACAGGGGCGATCACAGATACGCAGTATTTT
CDR3: CASSERTGAITDTQYF
D: TRBD1
size: NA
J: TRBJ2-3
V: TRBV5-1

DNA: TGCAGCGTGATGACAGGGGGCGGGAACGAGCAGTACTTC
CDR3: CSVMTGGGNEQYF
D: TRBD1
size: NA
J: TRBJ2-7
V: TRBV29-1

DNA: TGTGCCAGCAGTCAAGGACAGGGAAGAGCTTTCTTT
CDR3: CASSQGQGRAFF
D: TRBD1
size: NA
J: TRBJ1-1
V: TRBV6-5

DNA: TGTGCCAGCAGCTTAGGGGGCTATGAGCAGTACTTC
CDR3: CASSLGGYEQYF
D: NA
size: NA
J: TRBJ2-7
V: TRBV13

DNA: TGTGCCAGCAGTGGTCTTGGGAGCCAGAACACTGAAGCTTTCTTT
CDR3: CASSGLGSQNTEAFF
D: NA
size: once
J: TRBJ1-1
V: TRBV2

DNA: TGCGCCAGCAGCTCAGGGGTTAACTATGGCTACACCTTC
CDR3: CASSSGVNYGYTF
D: NA
size: NA
J: TRBJ1-2
V: TRBV5-1

DNA: TGCGCCAGCAGCTCGGGACTAGCGGGAACAGAGACCCAGTACTTC
CDR3: CASSSGLAGTETQYF
D: TRBD2
size: NA
J: TRBJ2-5
V: TRBV5-1